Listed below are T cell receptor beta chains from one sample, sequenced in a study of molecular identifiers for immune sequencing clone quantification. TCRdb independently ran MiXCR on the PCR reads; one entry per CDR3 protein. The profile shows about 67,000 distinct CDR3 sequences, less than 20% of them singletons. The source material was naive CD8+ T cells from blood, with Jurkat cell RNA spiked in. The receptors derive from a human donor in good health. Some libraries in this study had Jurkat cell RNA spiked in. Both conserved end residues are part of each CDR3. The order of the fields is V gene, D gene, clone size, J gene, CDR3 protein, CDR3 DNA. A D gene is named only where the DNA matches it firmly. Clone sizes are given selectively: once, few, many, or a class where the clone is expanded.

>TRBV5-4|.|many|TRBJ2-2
CASKREGTDSTGELFF
TGTGCCAGCAAAAGGGAGGGGACAGATTCCACCGGGGAGCTGTTTTTT
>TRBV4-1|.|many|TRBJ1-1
CASSHSAANTEAFF
TGCGCCAGCAGCCATTCCGCAGCGAACACTGAAGCTTTCTTT
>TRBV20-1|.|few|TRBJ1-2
CSATGQNYGYTF
TGCAGTGCTACTGGACAGAACTATGGCTACACCTTC
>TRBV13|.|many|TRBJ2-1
CASSPISFPEAGNEQFF
TGTGCCAGCAGCCCTATAAGTTTCCCCGAAGCGGGCAATGAGCAGTTCTTC
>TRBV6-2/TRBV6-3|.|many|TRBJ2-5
CASSQLGTQYF
TGTGCCAGCAGCCAACTTGGGACCCAGTACTTC
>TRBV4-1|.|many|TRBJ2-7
CASSQGLAYEQYF
TGCGCCAGCAGCCAAGGCCTAGCCTACGAGCAGTACTTC
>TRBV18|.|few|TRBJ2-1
CASSPPGPPNEQFF
TGTGCCAGCTCGCCCCCAGGCCCCCCCAATGAGCAGTTCTTC
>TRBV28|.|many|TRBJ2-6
CASSFSTGANVLTF
TGTGCCAGCAGTTTTTCGACCGGGGCCAACGTCCTGACTTTC
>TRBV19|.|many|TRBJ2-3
CASNPGAGADTQYF
TGTGCCAGTAACCCCGGCGCAGGGGCAGATACGCAGTATTTT
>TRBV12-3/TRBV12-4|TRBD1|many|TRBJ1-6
CASSFTQGASPLHF
TGTGCCAGCAGTTTTACACAGGGGGCTTCACCCCTCCACTTT
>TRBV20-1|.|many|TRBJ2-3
CSANPYGGSTDTQYF
TGCAGTGCTAACCCTTACGGCGGAAGCACAGATACGCAGTATTTT
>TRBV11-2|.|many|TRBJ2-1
CASSLYGSSYNEQFF
TGTGCCAGCAGCTTATACGGAAGCTCCTACAATGAGCAGTTCTTC
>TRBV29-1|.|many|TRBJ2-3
CSVGSGQAASTDTQYF
TGCAGCGTTGGGTCGGGGCAGGCGGCTAGCACAGATACGCAGTATTTT
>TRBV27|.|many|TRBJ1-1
CASSPSSGPANTEAFF
TGTGCCAGCAGTCCCTCTTCTGGGCCCGCGAACACTGAAGCTTTCTTT
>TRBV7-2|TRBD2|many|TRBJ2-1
CASSWTSGTYWNEQFF
TGTGCCAGCAGCTGGACTAGCGGGACCTACTGGAATGAGCAGTTCTTC
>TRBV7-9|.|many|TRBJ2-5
CATPPLNGTQETQYF
TGTGCCACCCCTCCGTTGAATGGTACGCAAGAGACCCAGTACTTC
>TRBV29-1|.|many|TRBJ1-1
CSSARVNTEAFF
TGCAGCTCGGCACGGGTGAACACTGAAGCTTTCTTT
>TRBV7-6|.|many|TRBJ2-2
CASSPEQGQTGELFF
TGTGCCAGCAGCCCCGAGCAGGGCCAAACCGGGGAGCTGTTTTTT
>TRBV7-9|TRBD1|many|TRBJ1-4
CASSPTGSNEKLFF
TGTGCCAGCAGCCCGACAGGGTCGAATGAAAAACTGTTTTTT
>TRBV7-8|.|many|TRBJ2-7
CASSLARTGGSSHEQYF
TGTGCCAGCAGCTTAGCCCGGACAGGAGGGTCCTCTCACGAGCAGTACTTC
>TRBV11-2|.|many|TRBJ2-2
CASSIGTGELFF
TGTGCCAGCAGCATCGGCACCGGGGAGCTGTTTTTT
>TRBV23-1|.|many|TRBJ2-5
CASSPLVLGTRQETQYF
TGCGCCAGCAGTCCGTTGGTCTTAGGGACAAGACAAGAGACCCAGTACTTC
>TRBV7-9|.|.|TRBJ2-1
CASSLVGGHAEQFF
TGTGCCAGCAGCTTAGTAGGAGGTCACGCTGAGCAGTTCTTC
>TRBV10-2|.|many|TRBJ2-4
CASSEYVARLGDIQYF
TGCGCCAGCAGTGAGTATGTGGCTAGGCTGGGCGACATTCAGTACTTC